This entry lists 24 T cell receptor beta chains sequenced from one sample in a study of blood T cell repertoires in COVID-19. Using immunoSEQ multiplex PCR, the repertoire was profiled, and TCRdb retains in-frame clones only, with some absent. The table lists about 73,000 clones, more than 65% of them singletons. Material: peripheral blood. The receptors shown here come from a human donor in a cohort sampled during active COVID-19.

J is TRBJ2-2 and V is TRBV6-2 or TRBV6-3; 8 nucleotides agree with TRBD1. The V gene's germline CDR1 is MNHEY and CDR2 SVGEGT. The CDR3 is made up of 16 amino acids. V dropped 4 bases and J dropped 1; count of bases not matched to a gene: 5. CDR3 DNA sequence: TGTGCCAGCAGTTCTGCAGGGGGCCGGAACACCGGGGAGCTGTTTTTT. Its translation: CASSSAGGRNTGELFF.

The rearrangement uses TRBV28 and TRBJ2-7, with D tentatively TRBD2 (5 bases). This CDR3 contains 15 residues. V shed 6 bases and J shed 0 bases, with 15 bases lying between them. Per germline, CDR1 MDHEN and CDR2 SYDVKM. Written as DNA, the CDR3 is TGTGCCAGCAGACCGAGGGCGATAAGCTCCTACGAGCAGTACTTC. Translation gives CASRPRAISSYEQYF. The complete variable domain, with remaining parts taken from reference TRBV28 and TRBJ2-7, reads DVKVTQSSRYLVKRTGEKVFLECVQDMDHENMFWYRQDPGLGLRLIYFSYDVKMKEKGDIPEGYSVSREKKERFSLILESASTNQTSMYLCASRPRAISSYEQYFGPGTRLTVT.

The CDR3 spells CASSLSTGADTEAFF. As DNA, the CDR3 is TGTGCCAGCAGTTTATCTACAGGGGCTGACACTGAAGCTTTCTTT. The chain employs TRBV27 and TRBJ1-1, with 7 positions matching TRBD1. This CDR3 is 15 amino acids long. The J segment lost 3 bases and the V segment lost 0 bases, leaving 4 bases of the junction unmatched. CDR1 MNHEY and CDR2 SMNVEV come from the germline V gene (reference sequence).

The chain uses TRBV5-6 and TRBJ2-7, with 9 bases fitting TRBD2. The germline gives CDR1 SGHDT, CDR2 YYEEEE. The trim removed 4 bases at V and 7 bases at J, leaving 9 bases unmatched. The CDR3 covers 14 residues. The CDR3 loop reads CASSRGGALREQYF. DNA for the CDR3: TGTGCCAGCAGCCGCGGGGGGGCACTCCGGGAGCAGTACTTC.

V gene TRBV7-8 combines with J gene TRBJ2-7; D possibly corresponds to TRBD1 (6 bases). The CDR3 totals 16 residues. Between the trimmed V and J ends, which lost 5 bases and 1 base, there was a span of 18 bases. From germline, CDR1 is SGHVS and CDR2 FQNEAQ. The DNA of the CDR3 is TGTGCCAGCAGCCCGCACCCTGGGCAGGGGTCCTACGAGCAGTACTTC. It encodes CASSPHPGQGSYEQYF.

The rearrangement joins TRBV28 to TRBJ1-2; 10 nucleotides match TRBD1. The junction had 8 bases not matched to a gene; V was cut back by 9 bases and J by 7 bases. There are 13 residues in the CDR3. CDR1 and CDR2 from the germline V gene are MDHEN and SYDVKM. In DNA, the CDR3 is TGTGCCAGTTACGGACAGGGGGGCGTTGGCTACACCTTC. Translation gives CASYGQGGVGYTF.

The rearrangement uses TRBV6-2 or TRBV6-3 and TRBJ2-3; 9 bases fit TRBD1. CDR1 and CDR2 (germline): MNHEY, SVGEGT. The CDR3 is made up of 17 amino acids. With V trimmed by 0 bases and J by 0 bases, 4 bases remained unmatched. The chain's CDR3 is CASSYSRGQGSTDTQYF. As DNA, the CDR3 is TGTGCCAGCAGTTACTCGAGGGGACAGGGAAGCACAGATACGCAGTATTTT.

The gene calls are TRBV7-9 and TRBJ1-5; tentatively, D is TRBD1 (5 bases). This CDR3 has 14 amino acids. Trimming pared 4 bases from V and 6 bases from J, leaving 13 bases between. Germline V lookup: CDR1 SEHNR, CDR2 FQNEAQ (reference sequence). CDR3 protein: CASSWGEEGQPQHF. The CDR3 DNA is TGTGCCAGCAGCTGGGGGGAGGAGGGTCAGCCCCAGCATTTT.

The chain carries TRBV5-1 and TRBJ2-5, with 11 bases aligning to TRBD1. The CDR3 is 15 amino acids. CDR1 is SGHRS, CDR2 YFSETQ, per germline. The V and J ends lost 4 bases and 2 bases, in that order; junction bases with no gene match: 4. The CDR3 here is CASSGGTGGQETQYF. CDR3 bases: TGCGCCAGCAGCGGGGGGACAGGGGGACAAGAGACCCAGTACTTC.

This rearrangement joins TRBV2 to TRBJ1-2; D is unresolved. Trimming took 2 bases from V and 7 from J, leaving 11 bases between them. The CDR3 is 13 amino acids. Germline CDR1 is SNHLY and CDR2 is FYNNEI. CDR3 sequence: CASSERGLRGYTF. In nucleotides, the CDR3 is TGTGCCAGCAGTGAAAGAGGCCTACGTGGCTACACCTTC.

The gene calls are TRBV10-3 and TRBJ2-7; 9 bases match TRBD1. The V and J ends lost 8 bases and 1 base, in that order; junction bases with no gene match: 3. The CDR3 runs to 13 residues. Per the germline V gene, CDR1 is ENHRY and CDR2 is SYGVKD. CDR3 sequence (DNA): TGTGCCATCCGGGACAGGGCTTCCTACGAGCAGTACTTC. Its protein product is CAIRDRASYEQYF.

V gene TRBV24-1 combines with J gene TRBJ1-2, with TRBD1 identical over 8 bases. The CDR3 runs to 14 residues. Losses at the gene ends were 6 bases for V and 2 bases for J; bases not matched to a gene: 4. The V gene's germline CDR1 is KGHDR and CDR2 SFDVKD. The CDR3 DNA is TGTGCCACCAGTAGACAGGGGCTGAACTATGGCTACACCTTC. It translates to CATSRQGLNYGYTF.

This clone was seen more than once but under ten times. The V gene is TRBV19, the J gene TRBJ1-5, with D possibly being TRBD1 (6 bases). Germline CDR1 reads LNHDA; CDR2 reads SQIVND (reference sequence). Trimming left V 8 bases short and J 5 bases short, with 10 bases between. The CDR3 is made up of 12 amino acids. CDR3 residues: CASGAGDQPQHF. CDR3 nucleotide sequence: TGTGCCAGTGGGGCAGGGGATCAGCCCCAGCATTTT. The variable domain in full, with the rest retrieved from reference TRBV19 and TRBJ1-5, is DGGITQSPKYLFRKEGQNVTLSCEQNLNHDAMYWYRQDPGQGLRLIYYSQIVNDFQKGDIAEGYSVSREKKESFPLTVTSAQKNPTAFYLCASGAGDQPQHFGDGTRLSIL.

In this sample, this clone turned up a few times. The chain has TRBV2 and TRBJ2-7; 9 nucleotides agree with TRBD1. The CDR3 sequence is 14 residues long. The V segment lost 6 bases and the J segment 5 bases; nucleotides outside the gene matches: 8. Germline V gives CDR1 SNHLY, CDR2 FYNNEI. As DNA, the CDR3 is TGTGCCAGCAGGGGGACAGGGCGTATCGACGAGCAGTACTTC. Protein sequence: CASRGTGRIDEQYF.

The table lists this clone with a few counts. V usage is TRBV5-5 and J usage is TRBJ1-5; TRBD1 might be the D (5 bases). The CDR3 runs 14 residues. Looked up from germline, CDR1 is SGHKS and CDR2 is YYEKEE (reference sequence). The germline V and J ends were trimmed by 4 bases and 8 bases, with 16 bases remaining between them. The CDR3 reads CASSLGVFGEPQHF. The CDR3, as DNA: TGTGCCAGCAGCCTAGGGGTCTTCGGTGAGCCCCAGCATTTT.

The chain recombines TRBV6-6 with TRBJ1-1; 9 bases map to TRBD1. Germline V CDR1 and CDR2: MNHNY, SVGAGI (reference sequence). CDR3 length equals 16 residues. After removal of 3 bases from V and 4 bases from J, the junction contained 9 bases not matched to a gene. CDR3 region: CASSYAIGTGITEAFF. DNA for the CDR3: TGTGCCAGCAGTTATGCTATCGGGACAGGGATCACTGAAGCTTTCTTT.

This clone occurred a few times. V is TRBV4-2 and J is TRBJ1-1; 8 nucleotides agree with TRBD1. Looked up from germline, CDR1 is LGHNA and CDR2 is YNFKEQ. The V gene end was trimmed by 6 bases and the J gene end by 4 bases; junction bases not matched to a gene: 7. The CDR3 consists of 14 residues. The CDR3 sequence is CASRNGQGATEAFF. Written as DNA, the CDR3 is TGTGCCAGCAGGAACGGACAGGGCGCCACTGAAGCTTTCTTT.

CDR3 in DNA: TGTGCCAGCAGCGCATCCCAACAGGGCGGGCGGTCTCGCGAGCAGTACTTC. The encoded protein is CASSASQQGGRSREQYF. V is TRBV7-2 and J is TRBJ2-7; possible D gene TRBD1, 6 bases. With 5 bases removed from V and 6 bases from J, the gap between germline ends came to 26 bases. The CDR3 totals 17 residues. Germline V lookup: CDR1 SGHTA, CDR2 FQGNSA.

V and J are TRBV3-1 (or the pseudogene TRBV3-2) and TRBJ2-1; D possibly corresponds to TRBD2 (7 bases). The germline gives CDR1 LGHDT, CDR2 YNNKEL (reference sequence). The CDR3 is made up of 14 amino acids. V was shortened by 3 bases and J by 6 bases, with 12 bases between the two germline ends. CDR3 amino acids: CASSHGGPSNEQFF. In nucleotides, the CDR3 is TGTGCCAGCAGCCACGGGGGGCCCTCCAATGAGCAGTTCTTC.

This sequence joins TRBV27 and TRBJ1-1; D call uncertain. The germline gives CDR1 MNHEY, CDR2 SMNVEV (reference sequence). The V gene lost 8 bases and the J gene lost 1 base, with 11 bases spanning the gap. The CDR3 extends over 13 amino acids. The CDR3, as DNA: TGTGCCAGCCGCCCCTTGGCGAACACTGAAGCTTTCTTT. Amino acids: CASRPLANTEAFF.

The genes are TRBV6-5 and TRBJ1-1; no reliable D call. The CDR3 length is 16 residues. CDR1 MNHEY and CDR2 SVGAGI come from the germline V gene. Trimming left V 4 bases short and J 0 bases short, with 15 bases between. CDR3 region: CASSSGFANMNTEAFF. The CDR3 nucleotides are TGTGCCAGCAGTTCCGGGTTCGCAAATATGAACACTGAAGCTTTCTTT.

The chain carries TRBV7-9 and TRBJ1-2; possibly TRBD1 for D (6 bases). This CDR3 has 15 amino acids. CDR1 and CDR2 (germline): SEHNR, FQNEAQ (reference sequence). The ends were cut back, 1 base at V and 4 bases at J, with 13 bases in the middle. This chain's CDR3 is CASSLGQAATYGYTF. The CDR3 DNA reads TGTGCCAGCAGCTTAGGACAGGCGGCAACCTATGGCTACACCTTC.

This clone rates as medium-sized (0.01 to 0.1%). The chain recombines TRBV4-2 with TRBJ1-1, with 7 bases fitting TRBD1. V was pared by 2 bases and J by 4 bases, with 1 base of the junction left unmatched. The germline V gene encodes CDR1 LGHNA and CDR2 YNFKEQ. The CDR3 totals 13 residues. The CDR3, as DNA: TGTGCCAGCAGCCAAAGGACAGGCACTGAAGCTTTCTTT. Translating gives CASSQRTGTEAFF.

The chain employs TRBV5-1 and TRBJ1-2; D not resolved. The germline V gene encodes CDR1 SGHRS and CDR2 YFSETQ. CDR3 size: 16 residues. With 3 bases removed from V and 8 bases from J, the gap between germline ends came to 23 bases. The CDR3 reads CASSSLGRSREGGYTF. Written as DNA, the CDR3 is TGCGCCAGCAGCTCACTCGGCCGGTCTAGGGAGGGAGGCTACACCTTC.